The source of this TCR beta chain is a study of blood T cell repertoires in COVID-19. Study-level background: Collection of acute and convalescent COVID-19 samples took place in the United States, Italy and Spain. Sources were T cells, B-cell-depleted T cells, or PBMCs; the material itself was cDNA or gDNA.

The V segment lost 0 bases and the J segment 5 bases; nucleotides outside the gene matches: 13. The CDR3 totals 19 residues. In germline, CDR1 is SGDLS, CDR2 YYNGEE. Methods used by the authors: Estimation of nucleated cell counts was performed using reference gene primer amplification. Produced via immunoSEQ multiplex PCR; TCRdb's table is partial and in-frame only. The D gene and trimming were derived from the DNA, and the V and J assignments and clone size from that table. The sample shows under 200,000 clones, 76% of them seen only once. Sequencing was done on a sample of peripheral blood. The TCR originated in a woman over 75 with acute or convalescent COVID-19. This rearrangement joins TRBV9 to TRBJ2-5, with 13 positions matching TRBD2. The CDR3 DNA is TGTGCCAGCAGCGTAGGGACTAGCGGGAGTACGTTGGGGAGGGAGACCCAGTACTTC. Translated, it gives CASSVGTSGSTLGRETQYF. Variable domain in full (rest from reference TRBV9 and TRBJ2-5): DSGVTQTPKHLITATGQRVTLRCSPRSGDLSVYWYQQSLDQGLQFLIQYYNGEERAKGNILERFSAQQFPDLHSELNLSSLELGDSALYFCASSVGTSGSTLGRETQYFGPGTRLLVL.